This T cell receptor beta chain was profiled in a study of T cell repertoires in cytomegalovirus infection. Study in general: Shared public TCR beta signatures pointed to both CMV infection and a matching HLA type.

TCRdb passed the reads through MiXCR, listing each CDR3 protein once. The sample holds roughly 720,000 distinct CDR3 sequences; 35% to 45% are singletons and the top ten take roughly 2.8%. Remarks on this clonotype: Antigen: not known.

The CDR3 extends over 13 amino acids. Germline loops: CDR1 MDHEN, CDR2 SYDVKM. Trimming removed 6 bases from V and 1 base from J, with 9 bases in between. Study outcomes and limitations: The ex vivo response showed dominance by HLA-C-restricted CMV-specific TCR beta clonotypes.

Sequenced: PBMCs. The rearrangement uses TRBV28 and TRBJ1-1; D is undetermined. This receptor was identified in a human donor in good health (CMV status not recorded). Some clones in this sample may be carry-over from other donors' samples. CDR3 bases: TGTGCCAGCAGAACCCAGCCGAACACTGAAGCTTTCTTT. It codes for CASRTQPNTEAFF.